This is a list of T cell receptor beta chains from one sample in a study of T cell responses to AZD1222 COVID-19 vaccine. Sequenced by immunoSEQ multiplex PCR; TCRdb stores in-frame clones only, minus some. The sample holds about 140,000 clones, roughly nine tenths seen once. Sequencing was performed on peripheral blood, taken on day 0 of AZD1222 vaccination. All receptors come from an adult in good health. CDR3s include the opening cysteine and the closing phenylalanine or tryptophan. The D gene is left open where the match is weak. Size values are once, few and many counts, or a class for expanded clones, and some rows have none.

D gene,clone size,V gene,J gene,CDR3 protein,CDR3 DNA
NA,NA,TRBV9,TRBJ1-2,CASSVDGYGYTF,TGTGCCAGCAGCGTAGACGGGTATGGCTACACCTTC
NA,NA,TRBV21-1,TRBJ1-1,CASSKVKGTGTEAFF,TGTGCCAGCAGCAAAGTCAAGGGGACAGGGACTGAAGCTTTCTTT
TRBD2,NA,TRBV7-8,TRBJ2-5,CASRAGTSSETQYF,TGTGCCAGCAGGGCCGGGACTAGCTCAGAGACCCAGTACTTC
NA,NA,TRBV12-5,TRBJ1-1,CASGLGGDGTEAFF,TGTGCTAGTGGTTTGGGAGGGGACGGCACTGAAGCTTTCTTT
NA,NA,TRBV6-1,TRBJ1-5,CASSEVPGQPQHF,TGTGCCAGCAGTGAAGTTCCGGGACAGCCCCAGCATTTT
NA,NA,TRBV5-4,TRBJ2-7,CASSSGLSEAYEQYF,TGTGCCAGCAGCAGCGGGCTCTCGGAGGCCTACGAGCAGTACTTC
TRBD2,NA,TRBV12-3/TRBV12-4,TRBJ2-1,CASKRTSGNEQFF,TGTGCCAGCAAGAGGACTAGCGGCAATGAGCAGTTCTTC
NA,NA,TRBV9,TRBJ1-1,CASSVAQGGYTEAFF,TGTGCCAGCAGCGTAGCCCAGGGAGGGTATACTGAAGCTTTCTTT
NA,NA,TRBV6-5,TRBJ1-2,CASRAPAGGPRGYTF,TGTGCCAGCAGGGCCCCGGCGGGGGGGCCGCGAGGCTACACCTTC
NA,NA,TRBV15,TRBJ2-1,CATSRTRSSYNEQFF,TGTGCCACCAGCAGAACCAGGAGCTCCTACAATGAGCAGTTCTTC
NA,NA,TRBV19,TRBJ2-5,CASRARGRETQYF,TGTGCCAGTAGAGCGCGGGGGCGGGAGACCCAGTACTTC
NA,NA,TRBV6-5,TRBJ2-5,CASSYSVSNQETQYF,TGTGCCAGCAGTTACTCGGTCAGTAACCAAGAGACCCAGTACTTC
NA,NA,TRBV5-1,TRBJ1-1,CASSLAEFGNEAFF,TGCGCCAGCAGCTTGGCCGAGTTCGGGAATGAAGCTTTCTTT
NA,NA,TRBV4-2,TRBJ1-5,CASSQDHGEPQHF,TGTGCCAGCAGCCAAGATCATGGGGAGCCCCAGCATTTT
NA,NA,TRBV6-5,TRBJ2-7,CASSYSLARSYEQYF,TGTGCCAGCAGTTACTCGCTAGCTCGCTCCTACGAGCAGTACTTC
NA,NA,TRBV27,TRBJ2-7,CASSLGAPLRIGEQYF,TGTGCCAGCAGTTTAGGGGCTCCCCTTAGGATCGGCGAGCAGTACTTC
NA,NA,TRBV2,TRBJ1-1,CASSLIRLEAFF,TGTGCCAGCAGCCTGATTAGACTGGAAGCTTTCTTT
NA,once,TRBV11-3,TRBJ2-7,CASSLGGGRSYEQYF,TGTGCCAGCAGCTTAGGAGGGGGAAGGTCCTACGAGCAGTACTTC
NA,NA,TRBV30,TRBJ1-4,CAWSRGDLNEKLFF,TGTGCCTGGAGTCGGGGGGATCTTAATGAAAAACTGTTTTTT
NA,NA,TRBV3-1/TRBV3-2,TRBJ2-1,CASSQDWSSYNEQFF,TGTGCCAGCAGCCAGGACTGGAGCTCCTACAATGAGCAGTTCTTC
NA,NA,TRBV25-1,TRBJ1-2,CASSEVEGPGYGYTF,TGTGCCAGCAGTGAAGTAGAGGGCCCGGGCTATGGCTACACCTTC
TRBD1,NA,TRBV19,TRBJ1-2,CASSRPGQGNYGYTF,TGTGCCAGTAGTAGACCGGGACAGGGAAACTATGGCTACACCTTC
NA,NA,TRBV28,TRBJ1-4,CASSSLILGGEKLFF,TGTGCCAGCAGTTCCCTCATACTTGGGGGTGAAAAACTGTTTTTT
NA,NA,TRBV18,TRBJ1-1,CASSKEGGVTEAFF,TGTGCCAGCTCGAAAGAGGGGGGTGTCACTGAAGCTTTCTTT
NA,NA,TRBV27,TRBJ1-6,CASSSHNGPGSPLHF,TGTGCCAGCAGTTCGCACAACGGACCGGGATCACCCCTCCACTTT
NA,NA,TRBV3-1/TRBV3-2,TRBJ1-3,CASSQPRGPGGNTIYF,TGTGCCAGCAGCCAACCAAGAGGGCCGGGGGGAAACACCATATATTTT
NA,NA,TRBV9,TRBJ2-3,CASSVAQENTQYF,TGTGCCAGCAGCGTAGCTCAGGAGAATACGCAGTATTTT
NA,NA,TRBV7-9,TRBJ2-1,CASSLNIIGSYNEQFF,TGTGCCAGCAGCTTAAACATAATCGGGTCCTACAATGAGCAGTTCTTC
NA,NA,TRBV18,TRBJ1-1,CASSLEGRLNTEAFF,TGTGCCAGCTCACTCGAAGGCAGGTTGAACACTGAAGCTTTCTTT
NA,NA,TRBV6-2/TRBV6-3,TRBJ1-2,CASSYLKQPYTF,TGTGCCAGCAGTTATTTGAAGCAGCCCTACACCTTC
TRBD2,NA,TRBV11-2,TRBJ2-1,CASSLAGEGNEQFF,TGTGCCAGCAGCTTGGCGGGAGAAGGTAATGAGCAGTTCTTC
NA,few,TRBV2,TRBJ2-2,CASSALRTNTGELFF,TGTGCCAGCAGTGCCCTCCGAACGAACACCGGGGAGCTGTTTTTT
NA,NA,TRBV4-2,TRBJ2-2,CASSLTTGENTGELFF,TGTGCCAGCAGCCTAACGACAGGAGAGAACACCGGGGAGCTGTTTTTT
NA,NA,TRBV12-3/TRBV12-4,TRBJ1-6,CASTRNSPLHF,TGTGCCAGCACCCGAAATTCACCCCTCCACTTT
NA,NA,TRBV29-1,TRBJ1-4,CSVVGATNEKLFF,TGCAGCGTTGTAGGGGCAACTAATGAAAAACTGTTTTTT
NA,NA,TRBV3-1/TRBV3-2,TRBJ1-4,CASSQGKTGTAAHEKLFF,TGTGCCAGCAGCCAAGGGAAAACCGGGACGGCGGCCCATGAAAAACTGTTTTTT
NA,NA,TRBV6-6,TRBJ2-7,CASRDQGISYEQYF,TGTGCCAGCAGGGACCAGGGGATCTCCTACGAGCAGTACTTC
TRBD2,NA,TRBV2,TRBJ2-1,CASGLSGRASYEQFF,TGTGCCAGCGGTCTTAGCGGGAGGGCCAGCTATGAGCAGTTCTTC
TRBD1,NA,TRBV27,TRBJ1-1,CASSLLKKTGGMTEAFF,TGTGCCAGCAGTTTACTTAAAAAGACAGGGGGAATGACTGAAGCTTTCTTT
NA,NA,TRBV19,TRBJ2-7,CASSINGGYYEQYF,TGTGCCAGTAGTATAAACGGGGGCTACTACGAGCAGTACTTC
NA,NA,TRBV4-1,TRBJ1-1,CASSPTPSGSTEAFF,TGCGCCAGCAGCCCCACACCCTCAGGGTCCACTGAAGCTTTCTTT
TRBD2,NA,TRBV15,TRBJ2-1,CATSRVGRDAYNEQFF,TGTGCCACCAGCAGAGTGGGGAGGGACGCCTACAATGAGCAGTTCTTC
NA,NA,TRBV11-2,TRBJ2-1,CASSRPPDSTLKLEQFF,TGTGCCAGCAGCCGCCCCCCCGACAGTACCCTAAAGCTGGAGCAGTTCTTC
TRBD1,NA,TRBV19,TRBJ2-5,CASSTGTGRETQYF,TGTGCCAGTAGTACCGGGACAGGGCGAGAGACCCAGTACTTC
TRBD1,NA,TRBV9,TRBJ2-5,CASSVDRGGETQYF,TGTGCCAGCAGCGTAGACCGAGGGGGCGAGACCCAGTACTTC
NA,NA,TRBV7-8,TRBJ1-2,CASSLALYREKGGYTF,TGTGCCAGCAGCTTAGCGCTCTACAGGGAGAAGGGTGGCTACACCTTC
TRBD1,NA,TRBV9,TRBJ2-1,CASSVTGTGAYNEQFF,TGTGCCAGCAGCGTGACCGGGACAGGGGCCTACAATGAGCAGTTCTTC
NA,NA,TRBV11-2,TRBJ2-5,CASSVQETQYF,TGTGCCAGCAGCGTACAAGAGACCCAGTACTTC
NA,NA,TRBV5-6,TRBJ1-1,CASSFSGTEAFF,TGTGCCAGCAGCTTCTCTGGCACTGAAGCTTTCTTT
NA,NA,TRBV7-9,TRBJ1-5,CASSLDSNQPQHF,TGTGCCAGCAGCTTGGATAGCAATCAGCCCCAGCATTTT
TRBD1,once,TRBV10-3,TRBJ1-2,CAISHPVDRVGYTF,TGTGCCATCAGCCACCCCGTGGACAGGGTGGGCTACACCTTC
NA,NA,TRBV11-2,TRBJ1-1,CASSFAGTEAFF,TGTGCCAGCAGCTTTGCCGGAACTGAAGCTTTCTTT
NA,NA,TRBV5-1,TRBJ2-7,CASSLQGDTYEQYF,TGCGCCAGCAGCTTACAAGGGGACACCTACGAGCAGTACTTC